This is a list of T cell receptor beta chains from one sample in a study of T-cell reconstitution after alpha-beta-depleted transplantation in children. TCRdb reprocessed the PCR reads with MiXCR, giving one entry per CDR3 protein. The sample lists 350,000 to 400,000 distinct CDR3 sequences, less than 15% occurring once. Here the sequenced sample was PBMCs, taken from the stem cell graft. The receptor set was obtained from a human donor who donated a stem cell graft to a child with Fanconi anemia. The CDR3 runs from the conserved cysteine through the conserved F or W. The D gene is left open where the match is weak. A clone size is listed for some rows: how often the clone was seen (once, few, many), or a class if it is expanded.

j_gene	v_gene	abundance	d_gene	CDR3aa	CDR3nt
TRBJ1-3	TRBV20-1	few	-	CSARSGAEAGNTIYF	TGCAGTGCTCGATCGGGGGCTGAAGCTGGAAACACCATATATTTT
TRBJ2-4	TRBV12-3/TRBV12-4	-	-	CASSFGGGAKNIQYF	TGTGCCAGCAGTTTCGGGGGTGGAGCCAAAAACATTCAGTACTTC
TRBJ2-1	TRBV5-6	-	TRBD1	CASSQGTGFYNEQFF	TGTGCCAGCAGCCAAGGGACAGGGTTTTACAATGAGCAGTTCTTC
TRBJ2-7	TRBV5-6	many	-	CASSFDTSYEQYF	TGTGCCAGCAGCTTTGACACCTCCTACGAGCAGTACTTC
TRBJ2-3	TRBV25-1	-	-	CASSEGSRAGQDTQYF	TGTGCCAGCAGTGAGGGGTCCAGGGCCGGCCAGGATACGCAGTATTTT
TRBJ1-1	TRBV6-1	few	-	CASTLRGTTEAFF	TGTGCCAGCACCCTCAGGGGAACCACTGAAGCTTTCTTT
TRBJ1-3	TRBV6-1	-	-	CASSETGSSGNTIYF	TGTGCCAGCAGTGAAACAGGGTCGTCCGGAAACACCATATATTTT
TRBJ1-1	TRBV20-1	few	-	CSATRLGVNTEAFF	TGCAGTGCTACCCGCTTGGGGGTGAACACTGAAGCTTTCTTT
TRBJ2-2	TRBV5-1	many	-	CASSLEQGTGELFF	TGCGCCAGCAGCTTGGAACAGGGTACCGGGGAGCTGTTTTTT
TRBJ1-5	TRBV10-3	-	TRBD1	CAISEDRGHGQPQHF	TGTGCCATCAGTGAGGACAGGGGGCACGGTCAGCCCCAGCATTTT
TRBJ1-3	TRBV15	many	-	CATSRTHRTGNTIYF	TGTGCCACCAGCCGGACCCACAGGACTGGAAACACCATATATTTT
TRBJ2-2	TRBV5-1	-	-	CASSPEGINTGELFF	TGCGCCAGCAGTCCGGAGGGGATTAACACCGGGGAGCTGTTTTTT
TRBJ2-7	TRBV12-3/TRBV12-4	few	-	CASSLGHGRSYEQYF	TGTGCCAGCAGCCTAGGACACGGTCGCTCCTACGAGCAGTACTTC
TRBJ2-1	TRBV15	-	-	CATSRDHVNEQFF	TGTGCCACCAGCAGGGATCATGTGAATGAGCAGTTCTTC
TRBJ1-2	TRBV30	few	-	CAWARGADYGYTF	TGTGCCTGGGCTAGGGGCGCGGACTATGGCTACACCTTC
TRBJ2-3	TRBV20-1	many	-	CSARRAGAWTDTQYF	TGCAGTGCTAGAAGGGCGGGGGCCTGGACAGATACGCAGTATTTT
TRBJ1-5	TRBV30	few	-	CAWSEGGILQPQHF	TGTGCCTGGAGTGAAGGGGGAATCTTGCAGCCCCAGCATTTT
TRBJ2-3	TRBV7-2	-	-	CASSGVLDTQYF	TGTGCCAGCAGCGGGGTCCTGGATACGCAGTATTTT
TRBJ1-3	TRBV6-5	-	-	CASSRIIGNTIYF	TGTGCCAGCAGTCGGATAATTGGAAACACCATATATTTT
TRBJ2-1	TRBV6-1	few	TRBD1	CASSGNRGSSYNEQFF	TGTGCCAGCAGTGGGAACAGGGGGAGCTCCTACAATGAGCAGTTCTTC